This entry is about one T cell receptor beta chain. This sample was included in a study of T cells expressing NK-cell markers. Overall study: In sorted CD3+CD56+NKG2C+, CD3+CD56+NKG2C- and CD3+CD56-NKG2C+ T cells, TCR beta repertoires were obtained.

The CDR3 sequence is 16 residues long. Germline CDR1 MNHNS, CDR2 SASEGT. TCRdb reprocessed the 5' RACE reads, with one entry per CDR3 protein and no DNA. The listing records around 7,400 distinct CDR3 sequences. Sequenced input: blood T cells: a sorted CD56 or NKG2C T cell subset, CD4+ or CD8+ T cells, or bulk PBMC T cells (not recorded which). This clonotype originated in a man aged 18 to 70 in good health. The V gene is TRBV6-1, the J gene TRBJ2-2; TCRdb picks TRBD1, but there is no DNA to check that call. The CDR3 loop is CASSDPAGASSGELFF.